This record concerns one T cell receptor (beta chain) sequence. The clone's antigen remains unknown. Per-base qualities were not stored, and no clone one base away is much larger. The data stem from a study of control samples from healthy donors and cancer patients (TCRdb year 2020). Library preparation was by the immunoSEQ multiplex PCR assay. In TCRdb, the immuneACCESS table is reduced to in-frame sequences with V and J assigned. These tables do not hold every clone; where another copy was compared, an unresolved V gene accounts for under half, and the others remain unexplained. Within this sample are 170,000 or so clones, with about 93% of them counted one time only. The top ten constitute more than 1.1% of the sample. V is clipped by 0 bases and J by 3 bases, and the sequence between their germline boundaries is 4 bases long. The CDR3 spans 13 residues, from the cysteine through the phenylalanine. This entry keeps only the CDR3 DNA: 39 bases, framed from base 1. The CDR1 and CDR2 encoded by the germline V gene (reference sequence) are SGHNT and YYREEE.

The receptor was derived from a man aged 18 to 30 in good health. The chain links TRBV5-4 with TRBJ2-1; the D gene remains uncertain. Sequenced material: blood. The CDR3 reads as follows: CASSLENYNEQFF. Read as DNA, the sequence is TGTGCCAGCAGCTTGGAGAACTACAATGAGCAGTTCTTC.